The rows below give T cell receptor beta chains drawn from one sample of a study of blood T cell repertoires in COVID-19. TCRdb's copy holds only in-frame clones and misses some; the assay was immunoSEQ multiplex PCR. Of about 240,000 clones in the sample, 86% were seen once. The material sequenced was peripheral blood. The receptors here all came from an elderly man with acute or convalescent COVID-19. CDR3s include the opening cysteine and the closing phenylalanine or tryptophan. The D gene is left open where the match is weak. Size tells how often a clone was seen (once, few, many) or the class of an expanded clone, and some rows leave it out.

d_call	v_call	j_call	clone_size	cdr3_aa	cdr3_nt
-	TRBV27	TRBJ2-2	-	CASSLTHPGTPNTGELFF	TGTGCCAGCAGTCTTACCCATCCCGGGACACCCAACACCGGGGAGCTGTTTTTT
-	TRBV14	TRBJ2-3	-	CASSQDRTGYTQYF	TGTGCCAGCAGCCAAGATCGGACGGGATATACGCAGTATTTT
TRBD1	TRBV28	TRBJ1-1	-	CASSLGTANTEAFF	TGTGCCAGCAGCTTAGGGACAGCGAACACTGAAGCTTTCTTT
-	TRBV15	TRBJ1-1	few	CATSRGPEAFF	TGTGCCACCAGCAGAGGCCCCGAGGCTTTCTTT
-	TRBV20-1	TRBJ2-7	-	CSASNYEQYF	TGCAGTGCTTCCAACTACGAGCAGTACTTC
TRBD2	TRBV4-1	TRBJ2-3	-	CASSQGFGSGRASTDTQYF	TGCGCCAGCAGCCAAGGGTTCGGTAGCGGGAGGGCCAGCACAGATACGCAGTATTTT
-	TRBV6-5	TRBJ1-1	-	CASSNGISTEAFF	TGTGCCAGCAGCAACGGGATAAGCACTGAAGCTTTCTTT
-	TRBV6-5	TRBJ1-1	-	CASSYGRNTEAFF	TGTGCCAGCAGTTACGGGAGGAACACTGAAGCTTTCTTT
TRBD1	TRBV19	TRBJ2-1	-	CASSLQGAKGNEQFF	TGTGCCAGTAGTTTACAGGGGGCGAAAGGGAATGAGCAGTTCTTC
-	TRBV6-5	TRBJ2-7	-	CASSYSKTAGEQYF	TGTGCCAGCAGTTACTCGAAGACGGCAGGGGAGCAGTACTTC
-	TRBV7-9	TRBJ2-2	-	CASSSPQGTGELFF	TGTGCCAGCAGCTCACCACAGGGTACCGGGGAGCTGTTTTTT
-	TRBV5-5	TRBJ1-1	-	CASSLGAGPLNTEAFF	TGTGCCAGCAGCTTGGGGGCGGGGCCCCTGAACACTGAAGCTTTCTTT
-	TRBV15	TRBJ2-7	-	CATSRSARLLGEQYF	TGTGCCACCAGCAGATCGGCGAGACTCCTCGGGGAGCAGTACTTC
-	TRBV7-8	TRBJ1-2	-	CASSRVGGPNAGGYTF	TGTGCCAGCAGCCGGGTGGGGGGACCCAACGCTGGGGGCTACACCTTC
-	TRBV27	TRBJ1-4	-	CASSSQQGFEPNEKLFF	TGTGCCAGCAGTTCCCAACAGGGTTTCGAACCTAATGAAAAACTGTTTTTT
TRBD1	TRBV7-8	TRBJ2-1	once	CASSVLRQGVYEQFF	TGTGCCAGCAGCGTATTAAGACAGGGAGTATATGAGCAGTTCTTC
-	TRBV6-4	TRBJ1-6	-	CASTEGHNSPLHF	TGTGCCAGCACAGAGGGCCACAATTCACCCCTCCACTTT
-	TRBV19	TRBJ1-6	-	CASSIVRGESPLHF	TGTGCCAGTAGTATTGTAAGGGGTGAGTCACCCCTCCACTTT
TRBD2	TRBV19	TRBJ2-2	-	CASSSGTSGANTGELFF	TGTGCCAGTAGCTCCGGGACTAGCGGGGCGAACACCGGGGAGCTGTTTTTT
-	TRBV2	TRBJ2-5	-	CASIPGRQETQYF	TGTGCCAGCATTCCAGGGCGGCAAGAGACCCAGTACTTC
TRBD2	TRBV19	TRBJ2-1	-	CASSMGGRAPYNEQFF	TGTGCCAGTAGTATGGGCGGGAGGGCCCCCTACAATGAGCAGTTCTTC
-	TRBV11-1	TRBJ2-1	-	CASRRDSYNEQFF	TGTGCCAGCAGACGGGACTCCTACAATGAGCAGTTCTTC
-	TRBV5-4	TRBJ1-5	-	CASSLGERQPQHF	TGTGCCAGCAGCTTGGGAGAACGGCAGCCCCAGCATTTT
-	TRBV5-1	TRBJ2-1	once	CASSLGPGVYNEQFF	TGCGCCAGCAGCTTGGGACCGGGAGTTTACAATGAGCAGTTCTTC
TRBD1	TRBV14	TRBJ2-7	-	CASSLSGTGVGVKYF	TGTGCCAGCAGCCTTAGCGGGACAGGGGTCGGGGTTAAGTACTTC
-	TRBV5-1	TRBJ2-5	-	CASSLPSTIVETQYF	TGCGCCAGCAGCTTGCCGTCGACAATAGTGGAGACCCAGTACTTC
-	TRBV9	TRBJ1-3	-	CASSVELTVSGNTIYF	TGTGCCAGCAGCGTAGAGCTGACAGTCTCTGGAAACACCATATATTTT
TRBD1	TRBV2	TRBJ1-2	-	CASSDPTGWDGYTF	TGTGCCAGCAGTGACCCGACAGGGTGGGATGGCTACACCTTC
TRBD1	TRBV24-1	TRBJ1-5	-	CATRATGRHQPQHF	TGTGCCACAAGAGCGACAGGGAGGCATCAGCCCCAGCATTTT
-	TRBV20-1	TRBJ1-1	-	CSGGGNTEAFF	TGCAGTGGGGGGGGGAACACTGAAGCTTTCTTT
-	TRBV12-3/TRBV12-4	TRBJ1-5	-	CASSFGAQPQHF	TGTGCCAGCAGTTTCGGTGCTCAGCCCCAGCATTTT
-	TRBV9	TRBJ2-2	-	CASSVYLPHTDTGELFF	TGTGCCAGCAGCGTATACCTCCCCCATACGGACACCGGGGAGCTGTTTTTT
-	TRBV19	TRBJ1-2	-	CASRVGGTRSYGYTF	TGTGCCAGTAGGGTCGGGGGGACAAGGAGCTATGGCTACACCTTC
-	TRBV27	TRBJ1-3	-	CASRPPSGNTIYF	TGTGCCAGCAGGCCGCCCAGTGGAAACACCATATATTTT
-	TRBV19	TRBJ2-1	-	CASSQEARVLYNEQFF	TGTGCCAGTAGTCAAGAGGCCCGGGTCCTCTACAATGAGCAGTTCTTC
-	TRBV7-2	TRBJ1-2	-	CASSSSRVDYGYTF	TGTGCCAGCAGCTCATCCAGGGTGGACTATGGCTACACCTTC
TRBD1	TRBV4-1	TRBJ2-1	-	CASSQSQGVLSEQFF	TGCGCCAGCAGCCAATCTCAGGGGGTACTGAGTGAGCAGTTCTTC
TRBD1	TRBV11-2	TRBJ2-2	-	CASMGQGARYGGELFF	TGTGCCAGCATGGGACAGGGGGCGCGGTATGGCGGGGAGCTGTTTTTT
TRBD1	TRBV10-3	TRBJ1-5	-	CAISLSRTGDQPQHF	TGTGCCATCAGTTTGAGTCGGACAGGGGATCAGCCCCAGCATTTT
-	TRBV28	TRBJ1-1	once	CASTENTEAFF	TGTGCCAGCACAGAGAACACTGAAGCTTTCTTT
-	TRBV21-1	TRBJ2-1	-	CATKNGTGAWSEQFF	TGTGCCACCAAGAACGGGACAGGGGCATGGAGTGAGCAGTTCTTC
TRBD1	TRBV28	TRBJ1-2	few	CASSTGTGLFGYTF	TGTGCCAGCAGCACCGGGACAGGGCTGTTCGGCTACACCTTC
-	TRBV18	TRBJ2-7	-	CASSPEEVSSDEQYF	TGTGCCAGCTCACCAGAGGAGGTTTCTTCGGACGAGCAGTACTTC
-	TRBV5-6	TRBJ2-7	-	CASSLRSGSDYEQYF	TGTGCCAGCAGCTTGAGATCGGGTTCAGACTACGAGCAGTACTTC
-	TRBV5-4	TRBJ1-4	-	CASSLGQSGTNEKLFF	TGTGCCAGCAGCTTAGGACAGTCGGGGACTAATGAAAAACTGTTTTTT
-	TRBV5-1	TRBJ1-2	-	CASSLAGRGYTF	TGCGCCAGCAGCTTGGCCGGGAGGGGCTACACCTTC
-	TRBV6-4	TRBJ2-2	-	CASSVTSGGRTGELFF	TGTGCCAGCAGTGTTACATCCGGGGGGCGAACCGGGGAGCTGTTTTTT
TRBD1	TRBV2	TRBJ1-5	-	CASSVLSGQGASNQPQHF	TGTGCCAGCAGTGTCTTATCGGGACAGGGGGCGTCCAATCAGCCCCAGCATTTT
-	TRBV27	TRBJ1-4	-	CASSGGLGTNEKLFF	TGTGCCAGCAGTGGGGGCCTGGGTACTAATGAAAAACTGTTTTTT